This TCR beta chain comes out of a study of T and B cells in COVID-19 patients. Turning to the study itself: Median age was 34 years in the recovered cohort and around 63 years in the active-infection cohort.

BIOMED2 TRB-A/B primer pools were used in multiplex TRB PCR. TCRdb passed the multiplex PCR reads through MiXCR, listing each CDR3 protein once. The table includes fewer than 15,000 distinct CDR3 sequences, 25% detected once. Each TRB amplification used roughly 250-550 ng of genomic DNA from blood. This clonotype was seen a few times. The antigen is undetermined. Study-wide results and limits: Exclusive to the recovered cohort were some 2,300 TCR clusters, some 30 of them with low generation probability. Early severe-case samples and blood from mildly ill patients during symptoms were in short supply. Active COVID-19 showed highly clonal TRB repertoires; recovery showed diversity and richness above healthy donors.

The V gene lost 5 bases and the J gene lost 12 bases, with 20 bases spanning the gap. The germline V gene has CDR1 MDHEN and CDR2 SYDVKM. The CDR3 is made up of 14 amino acids. Sequenced sample: blood. V usage is TRBV28 and J usage is TRBJ2-1; possible D gene TRBD2, 6 bases. The receptor comes from a human donor who had recovered from COVID-19. In nucleotides, the CDR3 is TGTGCCAGCAGTACCGGGACTGGACGTGTTGGGCAGTTCTTC. This codes for CASSTGTGRVGQFF. Complete variable domain (other parts from reference TRBV28 and TRBJ2-1): DVKVTQSSRYLVKRTGEKVFLECVQDMDHENMFWYRQDPGLGLRLIYFSYDVKMKEKGDIPEGYSVSREKKERFSLILESASTNQTSMYLCASSTGTGRVGQFFGPGTRLTVL.